The T cell receptor beta chain described here comes from a study of cytomegalovirus exposure and HLA in healthy donors. Overall study context: From HLA-typed donors, an early data release held some 91 million unique TCRs.

The PCR contained 60 Vbeta and 13 Jbeta primers. Only in-frame clones appear in the TCRdb table, and some are missing; sequencing was by immunoSEQ multiplex PCR. This sample has around 120,000 clones, with about 78% found just once. Notes on this clone: Its antigen is unknown.

Findings and limits, study-wide: Near-uniform donor sequencing depth was presumed by presence/absence analyses.

Looked up from germline, CDR1 is SGHAT and CDR2 is FQNNGV. V trimming: 3 bases; J trimming: 4 bases; junction bases outside the gene matches: 6. This CDR3 spans 16 amino acids. This clonotype originated in a woman in her thirties or forties in good health and CMV-seropositive. The specimen was PBMCs. The rearrangement joins TRBV11-2 to TRBJ1-6; 7 bases map to TRBD1. The CDR3 sequence is CASSLAGQEYNSPLHF. CDR3 nucleotides: TGTGCCAGCAGCTTGGCTGGACAGGAGTATAATTCACCCCTCCACTTT.